The 25 T cell receptor delta chains reported below all come from one sample, sequenced in a study of Vδ1+ human thymocytes. No antigens are known for them. Whole-study results and caveats: Highly polyclonal TRG and TRD repertoires with Gaussian CDR3 length distributions appeared in thymus.

The template was reverse-transcribed extracted RNA. Pooled V-gene forward primers with one constant-region reverse primer generated the CDR3 amplicons by multiplex PCR. TCRdb re-analyzed the multiplex PCR reads via CATT. The table includes about 75,000 delta-chain clones, around 35% detected once. The sample was Vdelta1+ gamma-delta thymocytes from the thymus. Subset specified: FACS-sorted CD3+ TCRalphabeta- TCRVdelta1+ TCRVdelta2- thymocytes. Source of these receptors: a boy under two years old who had congenital heart surgery.

V and J are TRDV1 and TRDJ1; the match to TRDD3 covers 10 bases. The CDR3 contains 24 residues. In germline, CDR1 is TSWWSYY, CDR2 QGS. Trimming removed 5 bases from V and 0 bases from J; junction bases left unmatched: 30. The CDR3 sequence is CALGKQPFPKGLLGDRLYTDKLIF. CDR3 DNA: TGTGCTCTTGGGAAGCAGCCCTTCCCCAAGGGGCTACTGGGGGATCGACTGTACACCGATAAACTCATCTTT.

This clone was seen a handful of times. The chain combines TRDV1 with TRDJ1; tentative D call: TRDD3 (6 bases). Germline V gene data show CDR1 as TSWWSYY and CDR2 as QGS. The CDR3 contains 16 residues. V was clipped by 0 bases and J by 6 bases, with 17 bases between them. The CDR3 sequence: CALGELYVRGGNKLIF. DNA for the CDR3: TGTGCTCTTGGGGAACTTTACGTACGCGGGGGAAATAAACTCATCTTT.

The gene calls are TRDV1 and TRDJ1, with no clear D. Germline CDR1 and CDR2: TSWWSYY and QGS. CDR3 size: 16 residues. Trimming shortened V by 1 base and J by 4 bases, and 16 bases separated the two germline ends. The CDR3 nucleotides are TGTGCTCTTGGGGAACGCAAGGTACGGGGTGTCGATAAACTCATCTTT. It yields the protein CALGERKVRGVDKLIF.

The J gene is TRDJ1, the V gene TRDV1, with TRDD3 matching 13 bases. Germline V gene lookup returns CDR1 TSWWSYY and CDR2 QGS. The CDR3 runs 18 residues. The V and J ends lost 5 bases and 1 base, in that order; junction bases with no gene match: 10. Written as DNA, the CDR3 is TGTGCTCTTGGGACGTCGTACTGGGGGATACGGTCCACCGATAAACTCATCTTT. Translated: CALGTSYWGIRSTDKLIF.

This clone appeared a single time. The V gene is TRDV1, the J gene TRDJ1; D is possibly TRDD2 (5 bases). The germline V and J ends were trimmed by 3 bases and 0 bases, with 23 bases remaining between them. Germline V gene sequence: CDR1 TSWWSYY, CDR2 QGS. This CDR3 has 19 residues. CDR3 DNA sequence: TGTGCTCTTGGGGAGAAACGGGCTACGTCCCTTCGGGACACCGATAAACTCATCTTT. It translates to CALGEKRATSLRDTDKLIF.

The chain recombines TRDV1 with TRDJ1; 10 positions agree with TRDD3. The junction had 15 bases not matched to a gene; V was cut back by 4 bases and J by 10 bases. The germline CDR1 and CDR2 sequences are TSWWSYY and QGS. This CDR3 region has 16 residues. The CDR3 region has the DNA TGTGCTCTTGGGGGGCCCGACGGGGGGGATACGCGTAGACTCATCTTT. Its protein product is CALGGPDGGDTRRLIF.

The chain employs TRDV1 and TRDJ1, with D possibly TRDD3 on 6 matching bases. The CDR3 spans 18 residues. V shed 1 base and J shed 0 bases, with 18 bases lying between them. Germline V gene lookup returns CDR1 TSWWSYY and CDR2 QGS. The DNA for the CDR3 is TGTGCTCTTGGGGAACGCGGGAAGCTGGGGATCTACACCGATAAACTCATCTTT. This codes for CALGERGKLGIYTDKLIF.

This chain links TRDV1 with TRDJ1; 12 bases agree with TRDD3. CDR3 length: 22 residues. The ends lost 3 bases at V and 7 bases at J; junction bases unmatched: 27. CDR1 TSWWSYY and CDR2 QGS come from the germline V gene. The CDR3 region is CALGDHPYPKGRTGGYQGKLIF. Here the CDR3 DNA reads TGTGCTCTTGGGGATCACCCATACCCAAAGGGGCGTACTGGGGGATACCAGGGTAAACTCATCTTT.

Worth noting for this clone: With a much larger clone just one base away, this may be a read error. J is TRDJ1 and V is TRDV2, with 9 positions matching TRDD3. The length of the CDR3 is 14 residues. CDR1 GEAIGNYY and CDR2 EKD come from the germline V gene. V lost 7 bases, J lost 2 bases, and 7 bases stayed unmatched. The CDR3 DNA sequence: TGTGCCTGCCCATTACTGGGGGAAACCGATAAACTCATCTTT. As protein: CACPLLGETDKLIF.

The chain uses TRDV1 and TRDJ1; D perhaps matches TRDD2 (5 bases). V was trimmed by 0 bases and J by 4 bases, leaving 27 bases between them. Germline V gives CDR1 TSWWSYY, CDR2 QGS. The CDR3 contains 20 residues. The CDR3 nucleotides are TGTGCTCTTGGGGAACTGAGAGCTGGTATGTACCCCCACCTACACGATAAACTCATCTTT. Its protein is CALGELRAGMYPHLHDKLIF.

The chain uses TRDV1 and TRDJ1; 7 bases agree with TRDD3. V was clipped by 2 bases and J by 8 bases; unmatched bases: 11. The CDR3 runs to 15 residues. Germline assignment: CDR1 TSWWSYY and CDR2 QGS. This CDR3 reads CALGERRLGIAKLIF. In nucleotides, the CDR3 is TGTGCTCTTGGGGAAAGGAGACTGGGGATCGCCAAACTCATCTTT.

The chain recombines TRDV1 with TRDJ2; 9 bases line up with TRDD3. V was pared by 5 bases and J by 0 bases, with 10 bases of the junction left unmatched. The germline gives CDR1 TSWWSYY, CDR2 QGS. This CDR3 spans 18 amino acids. CDR3 in DNA: TGTGCTCTTGGGTACCGGCCCTGGGGGATTCCTTTGACAGCACAACTCTTCTTT. This codes for CALGYRPWGIPLTAQLFF.

The J gene is TRDJ1, the V gene TRDV1; no definite D call. Germline V gives CDR1 TSWWSYY, CDR2 QGS. The CDR3 is 15 residues long. The ends were cut back, 3 bases at V and 1 base at J, with 12 bases in the middle. CDR3 region: CALGDTCLATDKLIF. The CDR3 DNA reads as TGTGCTCTTGGGGACACCTGTCTGGCCACCGATAAACTCATCTTT.

The chain joins TRDV1 to TRDJ1; 10 bases fit TRDD3. The CDR3 runs 21 residues. Per germline, CDR1 TSWWSYY and CDR2 QGS. V lost 1 base, J lost 3 bases, and 20 bases stayed unmatched. This CDR3 reads CALGERCSPIATGGWADKLIF. For the CDR3, the DNA is TGTGCTCTTGGGGAACGATGTTCCCCGATCGCTACTGGGGGATGGGCCGATAAACTCATCTTT.

The rearrangement links TRDV1 to TRDJ1; the match to TRDD3 covers 7 bases. The germline V gene encodes CDR1 TSWWSYY and CDR2 QGS. The CDR3 is made up of 19 amino acids. V lost 1 base to trimming and J lost 0 bases; unmatched junction nucleotides: 14. In nucleotides, the CDR3 is TGTGCTCTTGGGGAACGTCGAATAAGACAAGGGGGATACACCGATAAACTCATCTTT. This gives the protein CALGERRIRQGGYTDKLIF.

This clone was observed a few times. This chain joins TRDV1 and TRDJ1; 9 bases match TRDD3. Losses at the gene ends were 2 bases for V and 4 bases for J; bases not matched to a gene: 14. This CDR3 comprises 18 residues. Germline assignment: CDR1 TSWWSYY and CDR2 QGS. In DNA, the CDR3 is TGTGCTCTTGGGGAAAACTGGGTGGGGATACGAGGCCGCGATAAACTCATCTTT. Its translation: CALGENWVGIRGRDKLIF.

This clone has a handful of counts. The V and J genes are TRDV2 and TRDJ1; 11 bases align to TRDD3. This CDR3 comprises 17 residues. J gave up 0 bases and V 6 bases, and 11 bases lay outside the gene matches. Germline V gene sequence: CDR1 GEAIGNYY, CDR2 EKD. The CDR3 bases are TGTGCCTGTTACTGGGGGATATTACACCGTAACACCGATAAACTCATCTTT. Amino acid sequence: CACYWGILHRNTDKLIF.

V gene TRDV1 combines with J gene TRDJ1; 9 positions agree with TRDD2. The length of the CDR3 is 25 residues. Germline CDR1 and CDR2: TSWWSYY and QGS. V was clipped by 1 base and J by 2 bases; unmatched bases: 32. Here the CDR3 DNA reads TGTGCTCTTGGGGAACGGCTCCTTCCTACGTACCTGATGGGGGTTCGTCCCCTCCCTACCGATAAACTCATCTTT. Its protein is CALGERLLPTYLMGVRPLPTDKLIF.

This clone showed up just a few times. The V gene is TRDV1, the J gene TRDJ1; TRDD3 aligns across 13 bases. This CDR3 spans 21 amino acids. The germline gives CDR1 TSWWSYY, CDR2 QGS. With V trimmed by 2 bases and J by 3 bases, 18 bases remained unmatched. This CDR3 is CALGEMSLPTGGYATADKLIF. For the CDR3, the DNA is TGTGCTCTTGGGGAAATGTCACTCCCTACTGGGGGATACGCGACAGCCGATAAACTCATCTTT.

The chain employs TRDV1 and TRDJ1; 11 bases match TRDD3. This CDR3 has 26 residues. The trim removed 0 bases at V and 0 bases at J, leaving 30 bases unmatched. Germline V gene lookup returns CDR1 TSWWSYY and CDR2 QGS. The CDR3 spells CALGELGHSYDRSGWGIPVYTDKLIF. In nucleotides, the CDR3 is TGTGCTCTTGGGGAACTAGGTCATTCCTACGATCGGAGTGGCTGGGGGATACCCGTGTACACCGATAAACTCATCTTT.

This rearrangement joins TRDV1 to TRDJ1; TRDD3 matches 9 bases. The germline gives CDR1 TSWWSYY, CDR2 QGS. The CDR3 contains 22 residues. The junction had 23 bases not matched to a gene; V was cut back by 3 bases and J by 0 bases. CDR3 region: CALGEIHFSPGGYPWYTDKLIF. In DNA form, the CDR3 reads TGTGCTCTTGGGGAGATTCATTTCTCCCCCGGGGGATACCCGTGGTACACCGATAAACTCATCTTT.

V is TRDV1 and J is TRDJ1, with D perhaps assigned TRDD2 or TRDD3 (6 bases each). The V gene's germline CDR1 is TSWWSYY and CDR2 QGS. CDR3 size: 21 residues. V was pared by 5 bases and J by 0 bases, with 31 bases between. The CDR3 DNA sequence: TGTGCTCTTGGGCACCCGATCCCCTCCTCCTACCTGGGGTCTTACACCGATAAACTCATCTTT. As protein: CALGHPIPSSYLGSYTDKLIF.

In this sample, this clone turned up a few times. The chain uses TRDV1 and TRDJ1, with a weak D call TRDD3 (5 bases). Trimming cost V 3 bases and J 2 bases, with 13 bases left between them. CDR1 and CDR2 (germline): TSWWSYY, QGS. This CDR3 is built from 15 residues. The CDR3, as DNA: TGTGCTCTTGGGGATCCCATACGGGGAACCGATAAACTCATCTTT. It translates to CALGDPIRGTDKLIF.

As regards this clone: A single base separates this from a much larger clone, so it may be a read error. V and J are TRDV2 and TRDJ1, with TRDD3 matching 9 bases. Per the germline V gene, CDR1 is GEAIGNYY and CDR2 is EKD. The CDR3 sequence is 16 residues long. The V gene end was trimmed by 5 bases and the J gene end by 5 bases; junction bases not matched to a gene: 14. The CDR3: CACAAYWGTPADKLIF. The CDR3 nucleotides read TGTGCCTGTGCTGCGTACTGGGGGACCCCGGCGGATAAACTCATCTTT.

This clone was counted a few times. J is TRDJ1 and V is TRDV1; 11 positions agree with TRDD3. J was trimmed by 0 bases and V by 5 bases; bases with no gene match: 11. There are 18 residues in the CDR3. Looked up from germline, CDR1 is TSWWSYY and CDR2 is QGS. The CDR3: CALGISGGYPIYTDKLIF. The CDR3 region has the DNA TGTGCTCTTGGGATCTCTGGGGGATACCCGATTTACACCGATAAACTCATCTTT.